This record covers a single TCR beta chain. Its antigen target is currently unknown. It has no much larger one-base neighbor in the sample; base qualities were not kept. This sample was included in a study of vaccination effects on CD4 cells after COVID-19 (dated by TCRdb to the early 2020s). As for the study more broadly: Each participant got two doses of an mRNA SARS-CoV-2 vaccine, either BNT162b2 or mRNA-1273. A total of nine to ten COVID-19 convalescent patients and several SARS-CoV-2-naive healthy vaccine recipients were included in the full study. In both COVID-19 convalescent patients and infection-naive vaccine recipients, the study compared SARS-CoV-2 spike-specific CD4+ TCR repertoires from before mRNA vaccination with those from after it. Cultures from other donors in the study were sequenced using the Oncomine TCR Beta short-read assay on an Illumina iSeq 100. Study-wide conclusions, independent of this receptor: The study was limited by a small number of convalescent patients and lacked early post-infection timepoints. Clones induced by infection and clones induced by vaccination both contracted markedly at late timepoints after vaccination, which fits with T cell responses waning over time. Among healthy vaccine recipients, nearly all vaccine-induced clones were SARS-CoV-2 mono-reactive, and just 1 of 255 was cross-reactive with common cold coronaviruses.

The CDR3 runs 11 amino acids, cysteine and phenylalanine included. CDR3 DNA is the only sequence kept; it has 33 bases, read in frame from the first base. The germline V gene provides CDR1 SNHLY and CDR2 FYNNEI. Here V drops 6 bases and J drops 7 bases, and the junction holds 2 bases not matched to any gene. The protocol used for the library was the immunoSEQ multiplex PCR assay. TCR beta CDR3 sequencing was performed on DNA from the cultured, isolated CD4+ T cells. Under the source paper's analysis protocol: Non-productive TCR sequences were removed and reads were trimmed to the CDR3 region, keeping CDR3s of at least 7 amino acids. The MANAFEST web app was used to identify antigen-specific clonotypes by comparing expansion in peptide wells with expansion in reference cultures. To count as positive, a clone had to show expansion at FDR<0.05 compared with the reference and with all other wells, an odds ratio above 5, and a frequency above 0.1% in two replicate wells. A clonotype was defined as cross-reactive if the clonotype was significantly expanded both in SARS-CoV-2 spike wells and in at least one common cold coronavirus spike condition. CDR3 similarity was assessed by Levenshtein distance with the stringdist R package, and unrooted trees were built with ape in R 3.6.1. TCRdb carries this immuneACCESS record with in-frame sequences only. Its versions omit some clonotypes, under half of them owing to an unresolved V gene in the studies checked, with the rest unexplained. The V and J calls and the clone size are those of that table, but D and trimming were determined from the DNA. Across this sample there are under 80,000 clones, with roughly 79% seen only once. The top ten constitute roughly a tenth of the sample.

The ViraFEST assay stimulated PBMC with viral peptide pools and then used TCR sequencing to identify antigen-specific CD4+ T cell clonotypes by expansion. After around eleven days of culture, CD4+ T cells were isolated with the EasySep CD4+ T cell isolation kit. Negative nucleocapsid antibody results before and after vaccination confirmed that the healthy vaccine recipients had no prior SARS-CoV-2 infection. Fewer than 2.5 million PBMC per well were cultured in IMDM with 5% human AB serum, around 9.1 IU/ml IL-2 and gentamicin, plus 10 ug/ml peptides. Half of the culture medium was replaced with fresh IL-2-containing medium on days 3 and 7. Each peptide stimulation condition was cultured in triplicate wells unless otherwise noted. Using Ficoll-Paque Plus gradient centrifugation, PBMC were separated from whole blood and then either used fresh or cryopreserved at -140C. The overlapping peptide pools covered the spike proteins of SARS-CoV-2 and of the common cold coronaviruses HCoV-NL63, HCoV-OC43 and HCoV-229E. The QIAamp micro DNA kit was used to extract genomic DNA from the cultured CD4+ T cells.

The sample consisted of CD4+ T cells from PBMCs cultured with SARS-CoV-2 spike peptides, taken before COVID-19 vaccination. The cell subset or site label for this specimen denotes: SARS-CoV-2 spike overlapping peptide pool stimulation. This sequence was found in a human donor who received a COVID-19 vaccine. The V gene is TRBV2 and the J gene is TRBJ2-5; 7 bases in the junction line up with TRBD1. The DNA sequence reads TGTGCCAGCAGGGGACAGCGGACCCAGTACTTC. It is translated as CASRGQRTQYF.